The source of this T cell receptor beta chain is a study of T cell clonality in common variable immunodeficiency. Findings and limits, study-wide: CVID subjects shared fewer TCRbeta clones than healthy controls did. CVID subjects showed higher TCRbeta clonality than healthy controls.

This clone has ten or more counts. Antigen specificity is unknown. From the germline J gene comes the end of the CDR3, since the read stops 3 residues before it. Profiled with immunoSEQ multiplex PCR; TCRdb holds only in-frame clones, not every one. This repertoire holds tens of thousands of clones, and none appear only once. With 4 bases removed from V and 6 bases from J, the gap between germline ends came to 10 bases. Germline V lookup: CDR1 SGHDN, CDR2 FVKESK. The CDR3 contains 14 residues. The sample taken for sequencing was peripheral blood mononuclear cells. This clonotype originated in a person aged 18-70 years in good health. V gene TRBV14 combines with J gene TRBJ1-6; D is unresolved. This CDR3 is CASSPHSSNSPLHF. The sequenced part of the CDR3 DNA is TGTGCCAGCAGCCCCCACAGCTCTAATTCACCC. Combining the CDR3 with reference TRBV14 and TRBJ1-6 gives the whole variable domain EAGVTQFPSHSVIEKGQTVTLRCDPISGHDNLYWYRRVMGKEIKFLLHFVKESKQDESGMPNNRFLAERTGGTYSTLKVQPAELEDSGVYFCASSPHSSNSPLHFGNGTRLTVT.